This T cell receptor beta chain is drawn from a study of T-cell reconstitution after alpha-beta-depleted transplantation in children. Study-wide points: In patients about two months after transplant, alpha-beta T cells reportedly arose from several hundred expanded graft clones.

With respect to this clonotype: Its antigen is unknown.

Per the germline V gene, CDR1 is LNHNV and CDR2 is YYDKDF (reference sequence). The V and J ends lost 1 base and 1 base respectively, with 11 bases between them. The CDR3 loop spans 16 amino acids. A library of TCRbeta sequences, prepared with unique molecular identifiers, was generated. Using its own MiXCR run on the PCR reads, TCRdb lists one record per CDR3 protein. The sample has fewer than 150,000 distinct CDR3 sequences; roughly 9.7% are singletons. The clonotype was recovered from a girl under two years old who had a stem cell transplant for combined immunodeficiency, so the T cells may come from the graft donor. The V call is TRBV15, the J call TRBJ1-5; D unresolved. The material sequenced was PBMCs, mostly from graft donor cells, taken 180 days after TCRalphabeta/CD19-depleted stem cell transplant. The CDR3 region is CATSRVQSGSNQPQHF. The CDR3 nucleotides are TGTGCCACCAGCAGAGTGCAAAGTGGGAGCAATCAGCCCCAGCATTTT.